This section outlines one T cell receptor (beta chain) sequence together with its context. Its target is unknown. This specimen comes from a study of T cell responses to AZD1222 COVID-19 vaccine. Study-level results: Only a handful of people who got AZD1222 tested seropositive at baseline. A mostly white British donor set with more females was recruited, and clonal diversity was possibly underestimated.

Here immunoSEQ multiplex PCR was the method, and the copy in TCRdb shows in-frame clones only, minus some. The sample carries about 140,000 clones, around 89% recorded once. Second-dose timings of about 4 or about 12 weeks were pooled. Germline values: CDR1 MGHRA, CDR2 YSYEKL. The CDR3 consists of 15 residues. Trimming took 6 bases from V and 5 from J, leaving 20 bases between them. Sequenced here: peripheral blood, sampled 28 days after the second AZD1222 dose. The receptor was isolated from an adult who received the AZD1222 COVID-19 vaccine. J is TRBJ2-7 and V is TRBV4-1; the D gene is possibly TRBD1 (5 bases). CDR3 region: CASSRSQGSLDEQYF. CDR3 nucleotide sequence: TGCGCCAGCAGTCGAAGCCAGGGAAGTCTCGACGAGCAGTACTTC.